A selection of T cell receptor beta chains follows, all from one sample in a study of response to subunit inactivated influenza vaccine. TCRdb reprocessed the RT-PCR reads with MiXCR, giving one entry per CDR3 protein. Found here are 500,000 or so distinct CDR3 sequences, 16% of them singletons; the top ten hold approximately 3%. This specimen was CD4+ T cells sorted from PBMCs, taken around 2 years after vaccination. These TCRs come from a man between 50 and 75 years old who received an inactivated influenza vaccine. CDR3s leave out the opening cysteine and the closing phenylalanine or tryptophan.

>TRBV6-1|TRBJ2-7|10
ASSQDRVEQY
>TRBV6-6|TRBJ2-5|11
ASSSQGGETQY
>TRBV24-1|TRBJ1-2|10
ATSDIRGIHT
>TRBV20-1|TRBJ1-1|12
SASGRGQDTEAF
>TRBV10-3|TRBJ2-3|12
ASFSGTITDTQY
>TRBV11-3|TRBJ2-1|13
ASSPSYNPYNEQF
>TRBV29-1|TRBJ1-1|8
SVQGVRAF
>TRBV7-2|TRBJ1-5|10
ASSLTGSAQH
>TRBV6-1|TRBJ1-4|14
ASTRFQPPTNEKLF
>TRBV5-1|TRBJ2-6|15
ASSSAWGATGANVLT
>TRBV6-1|TRBJ2-3|14
ASSQTGGRVADTQY
>TRBV5-1|TRBJ2-3|11
ASSFEGADTQY
>TRBV12-3/TRBV12-4|TRBJ1-1|10
ASSNPKSEAF
>TRBV29-1|TRBJ1-5|12
SVRGTDQNQPQH
>TRBV4-1|TRBJ1-5|14
ASSQPGKRSNQPQH
>TRBV20-1|TRBJ2-7|16
SAPGLAGRSGDSYEQY
>TRBV14|TRBJ1-5|11
ASSLGPNQPQH